This T cell receptor (beta chain) was captured in a study of cytomegalovirus exposure and HLA in healthy donors. Study summary: Across around 400 genotyped donors, 81% landed in the Caucasian-associated ancestry cluster.

Vbeta (60) and Jbeta (13) primers were used in the PCR. Some clones are missing from TCRdb's copy, which holds only in-frame ones; the method was immunoSEQ multiplex PCR. The table lists 90,000 to 150,000 clones, over 75% of them singletons. Study-level points and caveats: Several top significant clusters appeared, in a later analysis, to be linked to common viral pathogens. An analysis was carried out later, and it reportedly showed fewer N-insertions in an Asian-associated ancestry cluster than the approximately 710-donor mean.

For this clone: As yet, its antigen is unknown.

The V segment lost 4 bases and the J segment 5 bases; nucleotides outside the gene matches: 4. The CDR3 totals 16 residues. CDR1 is LGHNA, CDR2 YSLEER, per germline. The chain has TRBV4-3 and TRBJ2-2; 13 bases are shared with TRBD2. The clonotype comes from a woman younger than 35 in good health and CMV-seronegative. The sequencing input was PBMCs. The CDR3 bases are TGCGCCAGCAGCCGACTAGCGGGGGGTTATACCGGGGAGCTGTTTTTT. This gives the protein CASSRLAGGYTGELFF.